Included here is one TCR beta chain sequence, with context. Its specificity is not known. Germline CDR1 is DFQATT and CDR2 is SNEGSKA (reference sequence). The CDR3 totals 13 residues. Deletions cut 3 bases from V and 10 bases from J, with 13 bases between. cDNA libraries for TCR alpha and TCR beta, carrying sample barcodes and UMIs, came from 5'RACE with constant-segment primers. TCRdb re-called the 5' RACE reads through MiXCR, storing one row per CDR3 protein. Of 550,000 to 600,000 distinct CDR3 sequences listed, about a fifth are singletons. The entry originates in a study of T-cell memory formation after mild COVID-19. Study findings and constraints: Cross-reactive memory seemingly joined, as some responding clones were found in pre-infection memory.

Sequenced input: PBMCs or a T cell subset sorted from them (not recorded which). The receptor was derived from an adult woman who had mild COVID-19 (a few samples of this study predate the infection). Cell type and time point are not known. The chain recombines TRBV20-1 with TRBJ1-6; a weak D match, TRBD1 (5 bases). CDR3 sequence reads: CSASRQGWSPLHF. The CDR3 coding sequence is TGCAGTGCTAGCAGGCAGGGATGGTCACCCCTCCACTTT.